These 6 T cell receptor beta chains were all obtained from the same sample, sequenced in a study of cytotoxic CD8 clonotypes in ibrutinib-treated CLL. The data were produced by immunoSEQ multiplex PCR, yet TCRdb's version contains in-frame clones alone and is incomplete. The sample lists roughly 330,000 clones; roughly two thirds were seen once. Sequenced material: PBMCs, taken after 36 months of ibrutinib treatment. The receptors derive from a human donor with chronic lymphocytic leukemia.

The chain combines TRBV6-5 with TRBJ1-2; D not resolved. This CDR3 is 14 amino acids long. Germline V gives CDR1 MNHEY, CDR2 SVGAGI. Trimming pared 7 bases from V and 7 bases from J, leaving 19 bases between. The CDR3 DNA reads TGTGCCAGCACCCCGGGTCACCGGACCGGTGGCTACACCTTC. As protein: CASTPGHRTGGYTF.

The chain joins TRBV5-6 to TRBJ1-2, with a tentative D call TRBD1 (5 bases). The CDR3 extends over 13 amino acids. V gave up 0 bases and J gave up 5 bases, with 8 bases separating them. The germline gives CDR1 SGHDT, CDR2 YYEEEE. CDR3 nucleotide sequence: TGTGCCAGCAGCTTGGGGACAAATTATGGCTACACCTTC. This codes for CASSLGTNYGYTF.

The rearrangement links TRBV7-9 to TRBJ2-5; 14 bases map to TRBD2. V dropped 1 base and J dropped 5; count of bases not matched to a gene: 3. Germline CDR1 and CDR2: SEHNR and FQNEAQ (reference sequence). This CDR3 comprises 16 residues. CDR3 protein: CASSLEGLAGVETQYF. The CDR3 DNA is TGTGCCAGCAGCTTAGAGGGACTAGCGGGAGTGGAGACCCAGTACTTC.

The chain recombines TRBV4-1 with TRBJ2-5, with 8 bases fitting TRBD1. J lost 4 bases, V lost 2 bases, and 6 bases had no gene match. Per the germline V gene, CDR1 is MGHRA and CDR2 is YSYEKL. CDR3 size: 15 residues. The CDR3 is CASSQIDRGGETQYF. CDR3 sequence (DNA): TGCGCCAGCAGCCAAATAGACAGGGGCGGAGAGACCCAGTACTTC.

V gene TRBV15 combines with J gene TRBJ1-5, with D tentatively TRBD1 (5 bases). Germline CDR1 and CDR2: LNHNV and YYDKDF (reference sequence). The CDR3 is 15 residues long. Trimming cost V 0 bases and J 6 bases, with 12 bases left between them. The CDR3 DNA reads TGTGCCACCAGCAGAGATAGGGGAGATAGTCAGCCCCAGCATTTT. Translation: CATSRDRGDSQPQHF.

V gene TRBV10-2 combines with J gene TRBJ1-1, with unresolved D. V was shortened by 7 bases and J by 0 bases, with 3 bases between the two germline ends. Germline values: CDR1 WSHSY, CDR2 SAAADI. This CDR3 is 11 amino acids long. This CDR3 reads CASMLNTEAFF. DNA for the CDR3: TGCGCCAGCATGCTGAACACTGAAGCTTTCTTT.